Below, 6 T cell receptor beta chains from the same sample are listed, as sequenced in a study of control samples from healthy donors and cancer patients. TCRdb's copy holds only in-frame clones and misses some; the assay was immunoSEQ multiplex PCR. The profile shows around 99,000 clones, about 89% of them singletons. The sample was blood. The receptors stem from a woman between 50 and 59 years old in good health.

This chain links TRBV5-1 with TRBJ1-1, with D possibly TRBD1 on 5 matching bases. Germline V gene data show CDR1 as SGHRS and CDR2 as YFSETQ. This CDR3 contains 14 residues. The ends were cut back, 7 bases at V and 3 bases at J, with 16 bases in the middle. For the CDR3, the DNA is TGCGCCAGCTCCTGGGGGGAGGTGTACACTGAAGCTTTCTTT. This translates into CASSWGEVYTEAFF.

The chain is built from TRBV5-1 and TRBJ1-1, with no clear D. This CDR3 has 11 amino acids. Germline loops: CDR1 SGHRS, CDR2 YFSETQ. The germline V and J ends were trimmed by 0 bases and 3 bases, with 0 bases remaining between them. CDR3 coding DNA: TGCGCCAGCAGCTTGGACACTGAAGCTTTCTTT. Translated: CASSLDTEAFF.

The rearrangement links TRBV14 to TRBJ2-3; D call uncertain. The CDR3 is made up of 11 amino acids. CDR1 SGHDN and CDR2 FVKESK come from the germline V gene. Between the trimmed V and J ends, which lost 7 bases and 7 bases, there was a span of 9 bases. The CDR3: CASTSSNTQYF. The CDR3 nucleotides read TGTGCCAGCACCAGTTCGAATACGCAGTATTTT.

CDR3 in amino acids: CASRRGTKFYGYTF. Here the CDR3 DNA reads TGTGCCAGTAGGAGGGGGACTAAATTCTATGGCTACACCTTC. The chain is built from TRBV19 and TRBJ1-2; D possibly corresponds to TRBD1 (6 bases). The V and J ends lost 6 bases and 4 bases respectively, with 15 bases between them. CDR1 LNHDA and CDR2 SQIVND come from the germline V gene (reference sequence). CDR3 size: 14 residues.

This clone rates as medium-sized. The CDR3 region has the DNA TGTGCCAGCAGTATGAAGACAGGGGCGGCCTATGGCTACACCTTC. Its protein product is CASSMKTGAAYGYTF. V is TRBV6-5 and J is TRBJ1-2; TRBD1 agrees at 8 bases. The CDR3 consists of 15 residues. The V gene's germline CDR1 is MNHEY and CDR2 SVGAGI. V lost 5 bases, J lost 4 bases, and 9 bases stayed unmatched.

The chain links TRBV5-4 to TRBJ1-5; D uncertain. V shed 3 bases and J shed 0 bases, with 4 bases lying between them. CDR3 length: 13 amino acids. Germline CDR1 is SGHNT and CDR2 is YYREEE (reference sequence). The CDR3 spells CASSSDSNQPQHF. Written as DNA, the CDR3 is TGTGCCAGCAGCTCAGATAGCAATCAGCCCCAGCATTTT.